The 31 T cell receptor beta chains presented below share a single source sample, sequenced in a study of OX40 agonist ivuxolimab in advanced cancers. Clones were read by immunoSEQ multiplex PCR, and TCRdb kept only the in-frame ones, dropping some. This sample carries about 82,000 clones, about 92% of them seen once, and the ten largest clones take about 0.4%. This material consisted of CD4+ or CD8+ T cells sorted from blood, taken in a trial of the OX40 agonist ivuxolimab. Receptors originate from an adult with an advanced solid tumor such as melanoma, head and neck, liver or kidney cancer.

The chain joins TRBV11-3 to TRBJ2-1, with a tentative D call TRBD1 (5 bases). The V gene lost 3 bases and the J gene lost 0 bases, with 12 bases spanning the gap. This CDR3 comprises 16 residues. CDR1 is SGHNT and CDR2 is YENEEA in the germline V gene. DNA of the CDR3: TGTGCCAGCAGCTTTGATTGGACAAGCTCCTACAATGAGCAGTTCTTC. It specifies CASSFDWTSSYNEQFF.

In its sample, this clone was seen once. This sequence joins TRBV5-4 and TRBJ2-3; 10 bases align to TRBD2. The CDR3 has 16 amino acids. V lost 4 bases to trimming and J lost 0 bases; unmatched junction nucleotides: 5. CDR1 is SGHNT, CDR2 YYREEE, per germline (reference sequence). In DNA, the CDR3 is TGTGCCAGCAGCCGAGGACTAGCGGATAGCACAGATACGCAGTATTTT. This sequence encodes CASSRGLADSTDTQYF.

A single count supports this clone. The J gene is TRBJ1-6, the V gene TRBV2; 9 bases match TRBD1. The ends lost 8 bases at V and 10 bases at J; junction bases unmatched: 12. This CDR3 contains 15 residues. Germline V gene lookup returns CDR1 SNHLY and CDR2 FYNNEI. The DNA of the CDR3 is TGTGCCAGCGACCGCGGTGGGACAGGGCCATCACCCCTCCACTTT. Translation: CASDRGGTGPSPLHF.

This clone came up once. The chain has TRBV5-4 and TRBJ2-5; 13 bases map to TRBD2. V shed 7 bases and J 0 bases; nucleotides not matched to a gene: 6. The CDR3 has 16 residues. The germline gives CDR1 SGHNT, CDR2 YYREEE (reference sequence). Here the CDR3 reads CASFTSGGAHQETQYF. The CDR3 bases are TGTGCCAGCTTCACTAGCGGGGGGGCTCACCAAGAGACCCAGTACTTC. The full variable domain, its missing parts supplied by reference TRBV5-4 and TRBJ2-5, is ETGVTQSPTHLIKTRGQQVTLRCSSQSGHNTVSWYQQALGQGPQFIFQYYREEENGRGNFPPRFSGLQFPNYSSELNVNALELDDSALYLCASFTSGGAHQETQYFGPGTRLLVL.

The chain is built from TRBV6-4 and TRBJ1-1; D is ambiguous. The V and J ends lost 4 bases and 0 bases respectively, with 6 bases between them. The CDR3 runs to 13 residues. Germline-derived CDR1 and CDR2 are MRHNA and SNTAGT. The CDR3 protein is CASSVQVNTEAFF. The CDR3 region has the DNA TGTGCCAGCAGTGTCCAGGTGAACACTGAAGCTTTCTTT.

The chain has TRBV6-5 and TRBJ1-5; no clear D gene. The CDR3 sequence is 10 residues long. The V end lost 9 bases, the J end lost 8 bases, and 8 bases lay between the germline ends. Germline CDR1 MNHEY, CDR2 SVGAGI. Here the CDR3 reads CARLYKPQHF. The CDR3 coding sequence is TGTGCCAGACTTTACAAGCCCCAGCATTTT.

The genes are TRBV6-4 and TRBJ1-2; D is unresolved. V was clipped by 3 bases and J by 1 base, with 6 bases between them. CDR1 and CDR2 from the germline V gene are MRHNA and SNTAGT. The CDR3 totals 13 residues. In DNA, the CDR3 is TGTGCCAGCAGTGAGTTCGGTAACTATGGCTACACCTTC. Translation: CASSEFGNYGYTF.

This clone was observed a single time. The chain uses TRBV6-6 and TRBJ2-7; possible D gene TRBD1, 5 bases. Germline CDR1 and CDR2: MNHNY and SVGAGI (reference sequence). V lost 7 bases and J 4 bases, leaving 17 bases between the germline ends. This CDR3 has 14 residues. CDR3: CASKRYQGPYEQYF. The CDR3 DNA follows: TGTGCCAGCAAGAGGTACCAGGGCCCTTACGAGCAGTACTTC.

V gene TRBV5-1 combines with J gene TRBJ1-1; 9 bases match TRBD1. The CDR3 has 19 residues. J gave up 0 bases and V 4 bases, and 16 bases lay outside the gene matches. Germline values: CDR1 SGHRS, CDR2 YFSETQ. The CDR3 spells CASSVAPGTGNYLNTEAFF. CDR3 coding DNA: TGCGCCAGCAGCGTCGCCCCCGGGACAGGGAATTATCTGAACACTGAAGCTTTCTTT.

This clone was counted between two and nine times. This chain uses TRBV6-1 with TRBJ1-2; D call uncertain. The CDR3 consists of 13 residues. Germline loops: CDR1 MNHNS, CDR2 SASEGT. Trimming took 1 base from V and 2 from J, leaving 5 bases between them. Here the CDR3 reads CASSEDSNYGYTF. CDR3 DNA: TGTGCCAGCAGTGAAGACAGCAACTATGGCTACACCTTC.

The V call is TRBV7-9, the J call TRBJ2-1; 12 nucleotides align to TRBD2. V gave up 5 bases and J gave up 1 base; unmatched junction bases: 3. CDR1 is SEHNR, CDR2 FQNEAQ, per germline (reference sequence). This CDR3 contains 16 residues. The chain's CDR3 is CASSLGLAGSYNEQFF. DNA of the CDR3: TGTGCCAGCAGCCTCGGACTAGCGGGATCCTACAATGAGCAGTTCTTC.

The chain employs TRBV6-5 and TRBJ2-2, with D tentatively TRBD1 (6 bases). V gave up 1 base and J gave up 2 bases, with 11 bases separating them. This CDR3 region has 16 residues. The germline CDR1 and CDR2 sequences are MNHEY and SVGAGI. CDR3 in amino acids: CASSYYGRGNTGELFF. CDR3 in DNA: TGTGCCAGCAGTTACTATGGCAGGGGTAACACCGGGGAGCTGTTTTTT.

CDR3 nucleotides: TGTAACCTAATAGCGGTTAAAGTTGCCCATGAGCAGTTCTTC. Its protein product is CNLIAVKVAHEQFF. This rearrangement joins TRBV7-2 to TRBJ2-1; TRBD2 might be the D (6 bases). Per the germline V gene, CDR1 is SGHTA and CDR2 is FQGNSA. The CDR3 contains 14 residues.

The chain carries TRBV19 and TRBJ1-2; 7 bases match TRBD1. The germline V gene has CDR1 LNHDA and CDR2 SQIVND (reference sequence). The CDR3 has 16 amino acids. V lost 1 base to trimming and J lost 7 bases; unmatched junction nucleotides: 12. In DNA form, the CDR3 reads TGTGCCAGTAGTATAGTTGATGGAGAGGGGGCTCGTGGCTACACCTTC. Translating it yields CASSIVDGEGARGYTF.

The V and J genes are TRBV18 and TRBJ1-1; 7 bases are a match to TRBD1. This CDR3 comprises 13 residues. CDR1 is KGHSH, CDR2 LQKENI, per germline. The V gene end was trimmed by 3 bases and the J gene end by 4 bases; junction bases not matched to a gene: 2. The CDR3 is CASSPQGVTEAFF. The CDR3 DNA follows: TGTGCCAGCTCACCGCAGGGGGTCACTGAAGCTTTCTTT.

J is TRBJ1-2 and V is TRBV30, with D unresolved. This CDR3 region has 13 residues. With 1 base removed from V and 4 bases from J, the gap between germline ends came to 10 bases. Germline values: CDR1 GTSNPN, CDR2 SVGIG (reference sequence). CDR3 nucleotides: TGTGCCTGGAGTGCGACGATGGGCTATGGCTACACCTTC. Protein product: CAWSATMGYGYTF.

The chain carries TRBV6-5 and TRBJ2-7; maybe TRBD1 (8 bases). The ends were cut back, 6 bases at V and 7 bases at J, with 22 bases in the middle. CDR1 is MNHEY, CDR2 SVGAGI, per germline. CDR3 length: 15 residues. CDR3 sequence: CASRPTGALGGEQYF. CDR3 sequence (DNA): TGTGCCAGCAGACCGACAGGGGCCCTGGGGGGGGAGCAGTACTTC.

This clone was seen just once. The rearrangement links TRBV7-9 to TRBJ2-5; possibly TRBD1 or TRBD2 for D (5 bases each). Trimming removed 1 base at V and 5 bases at J, with 17 bases between. This CDR3 has 16 residues. Germline loops: CDR1 SEHNR, CDR2 FQNEAQ (reference sequence). DNA for the CDR3: TGTGCCAGCAGCTTAGATAGGGGAGCGTCAGAGGAGACCCAGTACTTC. It codes for CASSLDRGASEETQYF.

The rearrangement joins TRBV29-1 to TRBJ2-3, with D uncertain. The V gene's germline CDR1 is SQVTM and CDR2 ANQGSEA. The CDR3 loop spans 14 amino acids. Trimming removed 4 bases at V and 0 bases at J, with 11 bases between. The CDR3 DNA reads TGCAGCGTTGTGGGCATTTTTAGCACAGATACGCAGTATTTT. Translated, it gives CSVVGIFSTDTQYF.

The chain combines TRBV9 with TRBJ2-5, with D uncertain. The CDR3 runs 16 residues. Germline V lookup: CDR1 SGDLS, CDR2 YYNGEE. With 0 bases removed from V and 5 bases from J, the gap between germline ends came to 17 bases. CDR3 region: CASSVANTVGQETQYF. CDR3 nucleotide sequence: TGTGCCAGCAGCGTAGCTAACACAGTAGGTCAGGAGACCCAGTACTTC.

A word on this clone: Other DNA sequences of this sample code for an identical CDR3. The genes are TRBV28 and TRBJ2-7; D is possibly TRBD2 (6 bases). CDR3 length equals 14 residues. Germline assignment: CDR1 MDHEN and CDR2 SYDVKM. V was clipped by 2 bases and J by 2 bases, with 10 bases between them. The CDR3 is CASSLPGGAYEQYF. The CDR3 DNA sequence: TGTGCCAGCAGTTTACCCGGGGGAGCCTACGAGCAGTACTTC.

The chain has TRBV7-9 and TRBJ2-3; no clear D gene. V was pared by 4 bases and J by 6 bases, with 14 bases between. Germline CDR1 and CDR2: SEHNR and FQNEAQ (reference sequence). This CDR3 contains 14 residues. CDR3 sequence reads: CASSSIRAWDTQYF. As DNA, the CDR3 is TGTGCCAGCAGCTCCATCAGAGCATGGGATACGCAGTATTTT.

The chain joins TRBV5-4 to TRBJ2-2; TRBD2 agrees at 10 bases. J gave up 7 bases and V 3 bases, and 6 bases lay outside the gene matches. Germline V CDR1 and CDR2: SGHNT, YYREEE (reference sequence). The CDR3 loop spans 15 amino acids. CDR3 sequence reads: CASSYGLAEIGELFF. The CDR3 nucleotides read TGTGCCAGCAGCTATGGACTAGCGGAGATCGGGGAGCTGTTTTTT.

V gene TRBV7-2 combines with J gene TRBJ1-1; D is possibly TRBD1 (5 bases). This CDR3 has 14 residues. Between the trimmed V and J ends, which lost 2 bases and 5 bases, there was a span of 12 bases. Germline CDR1 and CDR2: SGHTA and FQGNSA. The CDR3 DNA reads as TGTGCCAGCAGCTTACAGGGTACGACAACTGAAGCTTTCTTT. Translating gives CASSLQGTTTEAFF.

This rearrangement joins TRBV6-1 to TRBJ2-3; 9 bases line up with TRBD1. V dropped 6 bases and J dropped 2; count of bases not matched to a gene: 6. The germline CDR1 and CDR2 sequences are MNHNS and SASEGT. CDR3 length: 15 amino acids. The CDR3 region is CASSARDRVTDTQYF. CDR3 coding DNA: TGTGCCAGCAGCGCTCGGGACAGGGTCACAGATACGCAGTATTTT.

The chain recombines TRBV28 with TRBJ2-3; no definite D call. V lost 6 bases, J lost 2 bases, and 9 bases lay in between. The CDR3 loop spans 13 amino acids. Germline V gives CDR1 MDHEN, CDR2 SYDVKM. Here the CDR3 DNA reads TGTGCCAGCAGCATGGGTTACACAGATACGCAGTATTTT. It encodes CASSMGYTDTQYF.

The chain links TRBV6-6 to TRBJ2-7; TRBD1 is a possible D gene (6 bases). The V gene's germline CDR1 is MNHNY and CDR2 SVGAGI (reference sequence). This CDR3 region has 13 residues. The ends were cut back, 5 bases at V and 3 bases at J, with 11 bases in the middle. CDR3 bases: TGTGCCAGCAGTAAACAGGGTTACTACGAGCAGTACTTC. Its translation is CASSKQGYYEQYF.

The rearrangement uses TRBV19 and TRBJ1-3; possible D gene TRBD1, 5 bases. CDR1 and CDR2 (germline): LNHDA, SQIVND (reference sequence). V lost 5 bases, J lost 4 bases, and 12 bases lay in between. CDR3 size: 14 residues. The CDR3 DNA reads TGTGCCAGTAGTCCCCAGGGATTGGGAAACACCATATATTTT. Translation gives CASSPQGLGNTIYF.

The rearrangement uses TRBV6-4 and TRBJ2-3, with TRBD2 matching over 10 bases. The J segment lost 8 bases and the V segment lost 6 bases, leaving 20 bases of the junction unmatched. The CDR3 covers 18 residues. CDR1 is MRHNA, CDR2 SNTAGT, per germline. This chain's CDR3 is CASSPGASGGPGVGTQYF. DNA for the CDR3: TGTGCCAGCAGCCCCGGGGCTAGCGGGGGTCCGGGCGTTGGTACGCAGTATTTT.

The genes are TRBV7-9 and TRBJ1-4; TRBD1 matches 8 bases. This CDR3 spans 14 amino acids. The V segment lost 5 bases and the J segment 8 bases; nucleotides outside the gene matches: 7. Germline CDR1 and CDR2: SEHNR and FQNEAQ (reference sequence). The CDR3 loop reads CASSEQGVNEKLFF. As DNA, the CDR3 is TGTGCCAGCAGCGAACAGGGGGTAAACGAAAAACTGTTTTTT.

The rearrangement uses TRBV30 and TRBJ2-5; D is perhaps TRBD2 (6 bases). The germline V gene encodes CDR1 GTSNPN and CDR2 SVGIG (reference sequence). Trimming cost V 2 bases and J 5 bases, with 9 bases left between them. The CDR3 is made up of 12 amino acids. CDR3 bases: TGTGCCTGGAGTACCCTAGCGGAGACCCAGTACTTC. Its protein product is CAWSTLAETQYF.